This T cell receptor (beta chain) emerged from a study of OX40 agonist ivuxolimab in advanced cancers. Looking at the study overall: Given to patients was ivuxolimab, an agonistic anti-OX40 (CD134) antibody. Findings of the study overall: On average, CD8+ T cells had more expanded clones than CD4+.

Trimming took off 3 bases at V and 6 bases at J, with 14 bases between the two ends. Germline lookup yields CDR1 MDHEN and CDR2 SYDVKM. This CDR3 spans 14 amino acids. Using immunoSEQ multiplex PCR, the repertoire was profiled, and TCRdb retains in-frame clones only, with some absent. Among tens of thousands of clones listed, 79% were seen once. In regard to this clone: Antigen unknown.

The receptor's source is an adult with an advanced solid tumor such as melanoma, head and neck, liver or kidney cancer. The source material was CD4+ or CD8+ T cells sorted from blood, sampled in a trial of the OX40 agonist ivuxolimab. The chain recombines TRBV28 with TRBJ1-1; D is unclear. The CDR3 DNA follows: TGTGCCAGCAGTTTTAGGTTGGGAGCGGCTGAAGCTTTCTTT. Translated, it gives CASSFRLGAAEAFF.